This T cell receptor (beta chain) was observed in a study of T cells in Graves' hyperthyroidism and ophthalmopathy. Study conclusions and caveats: Using 13 V-J features, a model discriminated ophthalmopathy from stable hyperthyroidism.

This clonotype was counted many times. Its antigen is not known. Stable Graves' hyperthyroidism denoted no ophthalmopathy progression over 18 months. Template material for amplifying TCR beta CDR3 regions consisted of RNA transcripts. The primer set for the first-round RT-PCR of the TCR CDR3 was HTBI. One entry per CDR3 protein, called by TCRdb with MiXCR from the multiplex PCR reads. This sample has more than 300,000 distinct CDR3 sequences, with approximately 15% found just once. This CDR3 is 16 amino acids long. Trimming stripped 5 bases from V and 0 bases from J, with 14 bases between. The source material was blood. This TCR was sampled from a woman under 40 with Graves' hyperthyroidism. The V gene is TRBV12-3 or TRBV12-4, the J gene TRBJ1-5; D unclear. The CDR3 loop is CASSRMGSYSNQPQHF. The CDR3 DNA sequence: TGTGCCAGCAGTCGAATGGGTTCTTATAGCAATCAGCCCCAGCATTTT.